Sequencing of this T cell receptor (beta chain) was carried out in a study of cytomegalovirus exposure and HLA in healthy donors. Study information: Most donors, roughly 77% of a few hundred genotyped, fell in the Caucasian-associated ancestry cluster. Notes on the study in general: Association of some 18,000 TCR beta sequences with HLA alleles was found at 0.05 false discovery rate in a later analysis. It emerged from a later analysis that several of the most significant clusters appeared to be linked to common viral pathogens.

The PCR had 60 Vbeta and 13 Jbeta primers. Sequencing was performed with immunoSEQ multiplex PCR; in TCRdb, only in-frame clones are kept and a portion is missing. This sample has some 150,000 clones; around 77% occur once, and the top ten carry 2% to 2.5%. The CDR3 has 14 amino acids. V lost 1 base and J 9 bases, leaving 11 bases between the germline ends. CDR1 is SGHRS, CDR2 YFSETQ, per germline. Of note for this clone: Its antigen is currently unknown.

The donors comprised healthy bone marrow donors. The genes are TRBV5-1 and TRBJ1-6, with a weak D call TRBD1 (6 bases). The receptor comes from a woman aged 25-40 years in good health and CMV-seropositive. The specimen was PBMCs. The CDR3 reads CASSLQGPGSPLHF. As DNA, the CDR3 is TGCGCCAGCAGCTTGCAGGGGCCCGGTTCACCCCTCCACTTT.